The next 30 T cell receptor beta chains were all read from a single sample in a study of T cells after yellow fever vaccination. TCRdb itself ran the 5' RACE reads through MiXCR, one entry per CDR3 protein. The table includes some 120,000 distinct CDR3 sequences, roughly 6.7% detected once. Sequences were derived from CD4+ T cells sorted from PBMCs, sampled 9 to 11 days after the first yellow fever vaccination. Receptors were obtained from a man younger than 30 who received the YFV17D yellow fever vaccine.

This clonotype showed up many times. The V and J genes are TRBV20-1 and TRBJ2-3; 9 nucleotides match TRBD1. The CDR3 consists of 15 residues. V dropped 6 bases and J dropped 4; count of bases not matched to a gene: 11. From germline, CDR1 is DFQATT and CDR2 SNEGSKA (reference sequence). Here the CDR3 DNA reads TGCAGTGCCCACTCCGGGACAGGGCGTTCAGATACGCAGTATTTT. It yields the protein CSAHSGTGRSDTQYF.

This clonotype was seen ten or more times. This chain joins TRBV4-2 and TRBJ1-5; D gene ambiguous. The CDR3 runs to 17 residues. Deletions cut 2 bases from V and 0 bases from J, with 14 bases between. Germline V gene data show CDR1 as LGHNA and CDR2 as YNFKEQ. CDR3 DNA sequence: TGTGCCAGCAGCCAATCCTTACAGTTTAATAGCAATCAGCCCCAGCATTTT. Translating it yields CASSQSLQFNSNQPQHF.

This clonotype has ten or more counts. V is TRBV5-8 and J is TRBJ2-3; D is undetermined. Per the germline V gene, CDR1 is SGHTS and CDR2 is YDEGEE. This CDR3 comprises 13 residues. V shed 0 bases and J shed 4 bases, with 6 bases lying between them. In DNA, the CDR3 is TGTGCCAGCAGCTTGGGGCCAGCAGATACGCAGTATTTT. The encoded protein is CASSLGPADTQYF. Full variable domain (rest looked up from reference TRBV5-8 and TRBJ2-3): EAGVTQSPTHLIKTRGQQATLRCSPISGHTSVYWYQQALGLGLQFLLWYDEGEERNRGNFPPRFSGRQFPNYSSELNVNALELEDSALYLCASSLGPADTQYFGPGTRLTVL.

This clonotype was counted at least ten times. This sequence joins TRBV6-2 or TRBV6-3 and TRBJ2-1; TRBD2 is a possible D gene (7 bases). Trimming stripped 6 bases from V and 5 bases from J, with 17 bases between. The CDR3 is 15 amino acids. Germline V gives CDR1 MNHEY, CDR2 SVGEGT. The DNA for the CDR3 is TGTGCCAGCAGGGCATCGGGGGGCGCCCACAATGAGCAGTTCTTC. Translating gives CASRASGGAHNEQFF.

This clonotype was recorded at least ten times. This chain uses TRBV5-1 with TRBJ1-4, with D possibly TRBD1 on 5 matching bases. Germline loops: CDR1 SGHRS, CDR2 YFSETQ. The V end was cut by 4 bases, the J end by 8 bases, with 18 bases between. The CDR3 covers 15 residues. The CDR3 coding sequence is TGCGCCAGCAGCATGGGGCTCGGAGATCGGGAAAAACTGTTTTTT. Protein: CASSMGLGDREKLFF.

Many counts were recorded for this clonotype. This chain joins TRBV3-1 and TRBJ1-2, with D possibly being TRBD1 (5 bases). CDR3 length: 14 amino acids. V was cut by 1 base and J by 6 bases, with 12 bases left in between. CDR1 is LGHDT and CDR2 is YNNKEL in the germline V gene (reference sequence). CDR3 nucleotide sequence: TGTGCCAGCAGCCAAGTGGAGGGGATCGATGGCTACACCTTC. It codes for CASSQVEGIDGYTF. Filled out from reference TRBV3-1 and TRBJ1-2, the complete variable domain reads DTAVSQTPKYLVTQMGNDKSIKCEQNLGHDTMYWYKQDSKKFLKIMFSYNNKELIINETVPNRFSPKSPDKAHLNLHINSLELGDSAVYFCASSQVEGIDGYTFGSGTRLTVV.

This clonotype was detected a few times. V and J are TRBV30 and TRBJ1-1, with TRBD1 matching over 7 bases. J was trimmed by 2 bases and V by 7 bases; bases with no gene match: 10. Germline-derived CDR1 and CDR2 are GTSNPN and SVGIG (reference sequence). CDR3 length: 14 residues. CDR3 DNA sequence: TGTGCCTACACAAAACAGGGGATCAACACTGAAGCTTTCTTT. This codes for CAYTKQGINTEAFF.

This clonotype was seen at least ten times. The chain couples TRBV12-3 or TRBV12-4 to TRBJ2-1, with 8 bases matching TRBD2. The junction had 11 bases not matched to a gene; V was cut back by 2 bases and J by 5 bases. The CDR3 totals 17 residues. CDR3 loop: CASSLYSGGTLNNEQFF. The CDR3 nucleotides are TGTGCCAGCAGTTTATACAGCGGGGGCACTCTTAACAATGAGCAGTTCTTC.

This clonotype has a count of ten or more. The chain uses TRBV29-1 and TRBJ1-1; 10 bases match TRBD1. This CDR3 region has 14 residues. Germline trimming cut 4 bases from V and 5 bases from J; bases unmatched to any gene: 7. Germline assignment: CDR1 SQVTM and CDR2 ANQGSEA. CDR3 sequence reads: CSVVDRGQGTEAFF. The CDR3 bases are TGCAGCGTTGTCGACAGGGGGCAAGGAACTGAAGCTTTCTTT.

This clonotype was detected many times. The CDR3 DNA sequence: TGTGCCAGCTATATACTAGGCACTGAAGCTTTCTTT. Its translation is CASYILGTEAFF. This chain connects TRBV5-6 to TRBJ1-1; D is undetermined. The germline CDR1 and CDR2 sequences are SGHDT and YYEEEE. Trimming removed 7 bases from V and 4 bases from J, with 11 bases in between. The CDR3 contains 12 residues. Variable domain in full (rest from reference TRBV5-6 and TRBJ1-1): DAGVTQSPTHLIKTRGQQVTLRCSPKSGHDTVSWYQQALGQGPQFIFQYYEEEERQRGNFPDRFSGHQFPNYSSELNVNALLLGDSALYLCASYILGTEAFFGQGTRLTVV.

This clonotype has ten or more counts. The rearrangement links TRBV3-1 to TRBJ1-2; 9 bases are shared with TRBD1. The CDR3 has 15 amino acids. Losses at the gene ends were 3 bases for V and 5 bases for J; bases not matched to a gene: 7. Germline V gives CDR1 LGHDT, CDR2 YNNKEL (reference sequence). In nucleotides, the CDR3 is TGTGCCAGCAGCCACGAAGACAGGGGGGTTTATGGCTACACCTTC. Protein: CASSHEDRGVYGYTF.

This clonotype was detected many times. The chain recombines TRBV3-1 with TRBJ2-5, with D possibly being TRBD2 (5 bases). CDR1 is LGHDT, CDR2 YNNKEL, per germline (reference sequence). Trimming removed 0 bases at V and 5 bases at J, with 10 bases between. The CDR3 is 14 amino acids. CDR3 amino acids: CASSQEGRRETQYF. The CDR3 nucleotides are TGTGCCAGCAGCCAAGAGGGCAGGAGGGAGACCCAGTACTTC.

This clonotype occurred many times. The rearrangement links TRBV11-2 to TRBJ2-3; perhaps TRBD1 as D (5 bases). This CDR3 contains 16 residues. From germline, CDR1 is SGHAT and CDR2 FQNNGV. Trimming shortened V by 1 base and J by 0 bases, and 11 bases separated the two germline ends. The CDR3 region is CASSLGRDSSTDTQYF. The CDR3 DNA follows: TGTGCCAGCAGCTTAGGGCGCGACAGTAGCACAGATACGCAGTATTTT.

This clonotype was found many times. This chain joins TRBV10-3 and TRBJ2-7; D assignment may be TRBD1 or TRBD2 (5 bases each). V lost 6 bases and J 7 bases, leaving 19 bases between the germline ends. Germline V gene data show CDR1 as ENHRY and CDR2 as SYGVKD. The CDR3 is 14 amino acids. CDR3 sequence reads: CAIRRGSEQEEQYF. CDR3 nucleotide sequence: TGTGCCATCAGGAGGGGCAGCGAGCAGGAAGAGCAGTACTTC.

This clonotype was seen more than once but under ten times. This chain connects TRBV7-9 to TRBJ2-5; D not resolved. Trimming took off 0 bases at V and 5 bases at J, with 7 bases between the two ends. CDR1 and CDR2 (germline): SEHNR, FQNEAQ (reference sequence). This CDR3 region has 13 residues. Here the CDR3 DNA reads TGTGCCAGCAGCTTAGCCGGGTACGAGACCCAGTACTTC. Amino acids: CASSLAGYETQYF. The full variable domain, completed using reference TRBV7-9 and TRBJ2-5, is DTGVSQNPRHKITKRGQNVTFRCDPISEHNRLYWYRQTLGQGPEFLTYFQNEAQLEKSRLLSDRFSAERPKGSFSTLEIQRTEQGDSAMYLCASSLAGYETQYFGPGTRLLVL.

At least ten counts were recorded for this clonotype. The rearrangement joins TRBV6-5 to TRBJ2-5, with D hard to call. Trimming cost V 0 bases and J 2 bases, with 10 bases left between them. CDR3 length: 15 amino acids. The germline CDR1 and CDR2 sequences are MNHEY and SVGAGI. CDR3 protein: CASSYSRPEQETQYF. Written as DNA, the CDR3 is TGTGCCAGCAGTTACTCGCGACCCGAACAAGAGACCCAGTACTTC.

This clonotype was counted ten times or more. The chain employs TRBV12-3 or TRBV12-4 and TRBJ2-5; D gene ambiguous. V dropped 3 bases and J dropped 1 base, with 15 bases sitting between them. CDR3 length equals 16 residues. In DNA form, the CDR3 reads TGTGCCAGCAGTTTTCGCCGAGGACCAATCCAAGAGACCCAGTACTTC. This sequence encodes CASSFRRGPIQETQYF.

This clonotype was found many times. The gene calls are TRBV3-1 and TRBJ1-6; no clear D gene. Between the trimmed V and J ends, which lost 3 bases and 8 bases, there was a span of 5 bases. CDR1 and CDR2 from the germline V gene are LGHDT and YNNKEL (reference sequence). The CDR3 totals 12 residues. The CDR3 reads CASSHRHSPLHF. The CDR3, as DNA: TGTGCCAGCAGCCACAGGCATTCACCCCTCCACTTT.

This clonotype was seen at least ten times. V usage is TRBV12-3 or TRBV12-4 and J usage is TRBJ1-1; tentatively, D is TRBD1 (5 bases). The V end lost 5 bases, the J end lost 2 bases, and 12 bases lay between the germline ends. The CDR3 length is 14 residues. The CDR3 nucleotides read TGTGCCAGCAGTAGAGAGACAGTCAACACTGAAGCTTTCTTT. Translated, it gives CASSRETVNTEAFF.

In this sample, this clonotype turned up many times. This chain connects TRBV6-2 or TRBV6-3 to TRBJ2-7; maybe TRBD1 (6 bases). V was shortened by 6 bases and J by 4 bases, with 16 bases between the two germline ends. The germline CDR1 and CDR2 sequences are MNHEY and SVGEGT. The CDR3 consists of 14 residues. CDR3 nucleotides: TGTGCCAGCAGCCGCCCCGGGACACCGTACGAGCAGTACGTC. It translates to CASSRPGTPYEQYV.

This clonotype was counted many times. The chain recombines TRBV5-1 with TRBJ2-3, with TRBD1 matching 7 bases. CDR3 length equals 14 residues. Germline lookup yields CDR1 SGHRS and CDR2 YFSETQ. V lost 4 bases, J lost 2 bases, and 4 bases stayed unmatched. The CDR3, as DNA: TGCGCCAGCAGCCAAGGGGGCCCCACAGATACGCAGTATTTT. As protein: CASSQGGPTDTQYF.

This clonotype was seen ten or more times. The CDR3 protein is CASSPLRGPSGNTIYF. The CDR3 region has the DNA TGTGCCAGCAGCCCCTTGAGGGGACCCTCTGGAAACACCATATATTTT. The V and J genes are TRBV12-3 or TRBV12-4 and TRBJ1-3, with D tentatively TRBD1 (5 bases). This CDR3 region has 16 residues. V lost 6 bases to trimming and J lost 0 bases, with 15 bases between them.

This clonotype was counted at least ten times. V gene TRBV18 combines with J gene TRBJ1-1; D ambiguous. Germline assignment: CDR1 KGHSH and CDR2 LQKENI. V lost 2 bases and J lost 1, with 8 bases in between. The CDR3 sequence is 14 residues long. The CDR3 protein is CASSPTATNTEAFF. The DNA of the CDR3 is TGTGCCAGCTCACCAACGGCGACGAACACTGAAGCTTTCTTT. Looking up the rest from reference TRBV18 and TRBJ1-1 gives the full variable domain: NAGVMQNPRHLVRRRGQEARLRCSPMKGHSHVYWYRQLPEEGLKFMVYLQKENIIDESGMPKERFSAEFPKEGPSILRIQQVVRGDSAAYFCASSPTATNTEAFFGQGTRLTVV.

This clonotype was counted between two and nine times. V gene TRBV10-3 combines with J gene TRBJ2-7, with 7 bases identical to TRBD1. The germline CDR1 and CDR2 sequences are ENHRY and SYGVKD. This CDR3 spans 13 amino acids. V shed 6 bases, J shed 5 bases, and the junction held 7 bases outside the gene matches. The CDR3 reads CAISYTRGNEQYV. The DNA for the CDR3 is TGTGCCATCAGCTACACCAGGGGGAACGAGCAGTACGTC.

This clonotype was picked up many times. V and J are TRBV7-2 and TRBJ2-4; D may be TRBD1 (7 bases). Germline CDR1 and CDR2: SGHTA and FQGNSA. The CDR3 length is 16 residues. Trimming cost V 5 bases and J 9 bases, with 23 bases left between them. CDR3 coding DNA: TGTGCCAGCAGCCGCGGAGGGGGACAACACAGGGGCATTCAGTACTTC. This codes for CASSRGGGQHRGIQYF.

Regarding this clonotype: Sequence at one end of the junction differs from germline and may be a read error. This chain uses TRBV6-2 or TRBV6-3 with TRBJ1-4, with D possibly TRBD1 on 6 matching bases. This CDR3 is 15 amino acids long. Germline V gives CDR1 MNHEY, CDR2 SVGEGT. CDR3 nucleotides: TGTGCCAGCAGAACGACAGGAGCAACTAAAGAAAAACTGTTTTTT. This sequence encodes CASRTTGATKEKLFF.

This clonotype showed up many times. The chain employs TRBV5-6 and TRBJ2-7; perhaps TRBD1 as D (6 bases). The CDR3 loop spans 14 amino acids. Germline V gene sequence: CDR1 SGHDT, CDR2 YYEEEE. Trimming shortened V by 4 bases and J by 3 bases, and 14 bases separated the two germline ends. The CDR3: CASSTPGVGYEQYV. The CDR3 DNA reads TGTGCCAGCAGCACCCCAGGGGTCGGCTACGAGCAGTACGTC.

This clonotype was seen many times. The chain joins TRBV6-1 to TRBJ2-7; D could derive from TRBD1 or TRBD2 (5 bases each). V was pared by 5 bases and J by 3 bases, with 11 bases between. CDR3 size: 13 residues. Germline CDR1 and CDR2: MNHNS and SASEGT. Here the CDR3 DNA reads TGTGCCAGCAGTCCGAGGGGTCTCTACGAGCAGTACGTC. Protein product: CASSPRGLYEQYV.

In this sample, this clonotype turned up many times. The chain employs TRBV7-2 and TRBJ2-3, with D perhaps matching TRBD2 (5 bases). Trimming cost V 7 bases and J 2 bases, with 16 bases left between them. This CDR3 comprises 15 residues. From germline, CDR1 is SGHTA and CDR2 FQGNSA. CDR3 DNA sequence: TGTGCCAGCAACCAAAACGGGGTACACACAGATACGCAGTATTTT. It specifies CASNQNGVHTDTQYF.

In its sample, this clonotype was seen many times. This sequence joins TRBV6-5 and TRBJ2-7, with D unclear. The CDR3 runs 14 residues. V was trimmed by 4 bases and J by 2 bases, leaving 12 bases between them. Germline CDR1 MNHEY, CDR2 SVGAGI. DNA of the CDR3: TGTGCCAGCAGTTCCCAAGGAACGGCCTACGAGCAGTACTTC. It translates to CASSSQGTAYEQYF.